Following are 5 T cell receptor beta chains from one sample sequenced in a study of T cell repertoires in aging, cancer and after chemotherapy. A mixed TRB-A/B primer pool amplified rearranged TRB by multiplex touch-down PCR. In TCRdb, the multiplex PCR reads were re-called with MiXCR into one record per CDR3 protein. The sample lists 9,500 or so distinct CDR3 sequences, less than 30% occurring once. TCR beta rearrangements were amplified from peripheral blood genomic DNA. Input material: blood. The origin of the receptors is a human donor in good health.

This clonotype is deemed medium-sized. The rearrangement joins TRBV19 to TRBJ1-1, with D unresolved. This CDR3 has 12 residues. Trimming pared 10 bases from V and 1 base from J, leaving 10 bases between. In germline, CDR1 is LNHDA, CDR2 SQIVND (reference sequence). CDR3 loop: CATSDGNTEAFF. Here the CDR3 DNA reads TGTGCCACCTCGGATGGGAACACTGAAGCTTTCTTT.

With respect to this clonotype: A clone one base away is much larger, so this may be a read error. J is TRBJ2-7 and V is TRBV11-1; D tentatively fits TRBD1 or TRBD2 (5 bases each). The germline CDR1 and CDR2 sequences are SGHAT and FQDESV (reference sequence). V shed 2 bases and J shed 3 bases, with 11 bases lying between them. The CDR3 has 14 residues. DNA of the CDR3: TGTGCCAGCAGCTTACGGGACCAGTTCTACGAGCAGTACTTC. It yields the protein CASSLRDQFYEQYF.

The gene calls are TRBV10-3 and TRBJ1-4; tentative D call: TRBD1 (5 bases). Deletions cut 11 bases from V and 2 bases from J, with 12 bases between. The CDR3 totals 13 residues. Germline V gene data show CDR1 as ENHRY and CDR2 as SYGVKD. The CDR3 bases are TGTGCCGTCTCAGGGACCACTAATGAAAAACTGTTTTTT. It is translated as CAVSGTTNEKLFF.

This clonotype is medium-sized. One end of the junction varies from germline; a read error may be responsible. This rearrangement joins TRBV20-1 to TRBJ1-1, with 8 bases lining up with TRBD1. Germline V gene sequence: CDR1 DFQATT, CDR2 SNEGSKA (reference sequence). The CDR3 sequence is 11 residues long. The CDR3 sequence is CSARGDRPTLF. The CDR3 coding sequence is TGCAGTGCTAGGGGGGACAGGCCGACGCTGTTT.

This chain connects TRBV28 to TRBJ2-7; D is perhaps TRBD1 (5 bases). V dropped 4 bases and J dropped 2 bases, with 12 bases sitting between them. Per the germline V gene, CDR1 is MDHEN and CDR2 is SYDVKM. The CDR3 is 14 residues long. The CDR3 DNA reads TGTGCCAGCAGTTCGACAGTGCGGCCCTACGAGCAGTACTTC. Protein: CASSSTVRPYEQYF.